This T cell receptor beta chain was recovered during a study of OX40 agonist ivuxolimab in advanced cancers. A note on the overall study: Ivuxolimab was an agonistic, fully human IgG2 monoclonal antibody directed against OX40 (CD134), a costimulatory receptor. The dose-escalation cohort was roughly 87% male with a mean age of about 60 years, ranging from roughly 23 to 80. The monotherapy dose-escalation portion (N ≈ 50 patients) of the phase I ivuxolimab trial is reported in the paper. Partial responses were achieved by three dose-escalation patients, of whom one had hepatocellular carcinoma and two had cutaneous melanoma. Intravenous ivuxolimab was administered to patients every 2 weeks at six dose levels: 0.01, 0.1, 0.3, 1.5, 3 and 10 mg/kg. Patients were allowed to have had prior anti-PD-1, anti-PD-L1 or anti-CTLA-4 therapy, and more than 35% of the dose-escalation patients had been treated with checkpoint inhibitors. Among the roughly 52 dose-escalation patients, about 20 had hepatocellular carcinoma, 15 or so melanoma, 9 renal cell carcinoma and 9 head and neck cancer. Peripheral TCRbeta sequencing aimed to test whether ivuxolimab altered TCR sequence diversity and caused clonal T-cell expansion. Summary of the overall study and its limitations: At doses of 0.1 to 3.0 mg/kg, clonal expansion of both CD4+ and CD8+ T cells in blood was seen between baseline and week 6. The antigen specificity of the peripheral T cells that underwent clonal expansion was not determined. Low levels of normalized T-cell clonal expansion were also shown by some nonresponding patients. After ivuxolimab, CD8+ T cells had more expanded clones than CD4+ T cells on average. In the 0.1-3.0 mg/kg groups, partial responders were among the patients with the lowest normalized peripheral clonal expansion, particularly in CD8+ T cells.

V loses 0 bases at its end and J loses 2 bases; junction bases beyond the gene matches: 7. Reading from cysteine to phenylalanine, the CDR3 counts 17 amino acids. Of the read, only the CDR3 DNA is kept; its 51 bases are in frame from base 1. The germline V gene supplies CDR1 MGHDK and CDR2 SYGVNS. Concerning this clone itself: Its antigen remains unidentified. Base qualities are not recorded, but no much larger clone differs from it by a single base.

For sequencing of the TCRbeta CDR3 region, genomic DNA was extracted from the sorted cells. The immunoSEQ Assay was used for sequencing of TCRbeta CDR3 regions. Drawn from immuneACCESS, this table holds only the in-frame rearrangements with V and J called that TCRdb kept. Clones are partly lost; checked studies trace under half to an unresolved V gene and leave the rest unexplained. The sample table shows tens of thousands of clones, and approximately 90% are seen once. The ten largest clonotypes hold approximately 14% of the sample. Patients with a history of autoimmune disease or receiving systemic immunosuppression were excluded from the trial. In every dose cohort, peripheral blood was drawn for TCR sequencing at baseline, cycle 4 day 1, and cycle 7 day 1. The samples were drawn from a first-in-human, open-label, multicenter phase I dose-escalation trial of ivuxolimab. Adults with locally advanced or metastatic melanoma, renal cell carcinoma, hepatocellular carcinoma or head and neck squamous cell carcinoma were enrolled in the trial. CD4+ and CD8+ T cells were sorted separately from peripheral blood before TCR sequencing.

This receptor was obtained from an adult with an advanced solid tumor such as melanoma, head and neck, liver or kidney cancer. In this chain, TRBV25-1 is recombined with TRBJ1-2; 9 of the junction bases match TRBD1. Source: CD4+ or CD8+ T cells sorted from blood, taken in a trial of the OX40 agonist ivuxolimab. The nucleotides read TGTGCCAGCAGTGAATATGGGGACAGGGATAGCAACTATGGCTACACCTTC. Its coded protein is CASSEYGDRDSNYGYTF.